This TCR beta chain was observed in a study of OX40 agonist ivuxolimab in advanced cancers. CDR1 and CDR2 (germline): MNHNS, SASEGT. With V trimmed by 6 bases and J by 7 bases, 9 bases remained unmatched. The CDR3 has 15 residues. Some clones are missing from TCRdb's copy, which holds only in-frame ones; the method was immunoSEQ multiplex PCR. The table shows 70,000 to 80,000 clones, with more than 85% occurring only once. This clone came up once. The material was CD4+ or CD8+ T cells sorted from blood, obtained in a trial of the OX40 agonist ivuxolimab. The chain is built from TRBV6-1 and TRBJ1-2; 12 bases are shared with TRBD1. This receptor was taken from an adult with an advanced solid tumor such as melanoma, head and neck, liver or kidney cancer. In DNA, the CDR3 is TGTGCCAGCAGCCTTTGGGACAGGGGGCTCTCTGGCTACACCTTC. Protein sequence: CASSLWDRGLSGYTF.